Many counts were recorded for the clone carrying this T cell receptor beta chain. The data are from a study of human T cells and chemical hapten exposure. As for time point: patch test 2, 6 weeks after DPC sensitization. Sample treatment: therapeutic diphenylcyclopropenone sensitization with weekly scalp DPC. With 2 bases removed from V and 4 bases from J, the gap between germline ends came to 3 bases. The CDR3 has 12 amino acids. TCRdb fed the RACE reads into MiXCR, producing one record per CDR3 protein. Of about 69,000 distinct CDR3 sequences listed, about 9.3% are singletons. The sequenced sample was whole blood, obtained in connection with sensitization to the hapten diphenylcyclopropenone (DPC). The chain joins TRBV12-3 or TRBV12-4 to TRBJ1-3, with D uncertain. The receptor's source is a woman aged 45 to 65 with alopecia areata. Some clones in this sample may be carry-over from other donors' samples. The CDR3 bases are TGTGCCAGCAGTTTATCCGGAAACACCATATATTTT. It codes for CASSLSGNTIYF.